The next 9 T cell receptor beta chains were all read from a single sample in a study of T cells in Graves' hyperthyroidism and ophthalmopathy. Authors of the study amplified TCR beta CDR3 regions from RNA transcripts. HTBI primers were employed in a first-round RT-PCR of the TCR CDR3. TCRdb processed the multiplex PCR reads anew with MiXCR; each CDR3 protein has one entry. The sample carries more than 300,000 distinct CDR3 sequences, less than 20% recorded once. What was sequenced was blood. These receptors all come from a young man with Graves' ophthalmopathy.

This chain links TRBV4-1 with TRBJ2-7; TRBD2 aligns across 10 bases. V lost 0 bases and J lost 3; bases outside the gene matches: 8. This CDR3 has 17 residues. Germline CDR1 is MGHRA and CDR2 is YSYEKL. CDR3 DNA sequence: TGCGCCAGCAGCCAAGAAGGCCAACTAGCGGGACACTACGAGCAGTACTTC. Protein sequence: CASSQEGQLAGHYEQYF.

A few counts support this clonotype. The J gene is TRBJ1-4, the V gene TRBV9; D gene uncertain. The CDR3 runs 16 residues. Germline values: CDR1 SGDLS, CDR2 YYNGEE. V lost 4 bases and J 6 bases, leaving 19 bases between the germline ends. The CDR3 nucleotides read TGTGCCAGCAGCTCCGGACGGGTTAGGTCGGATGAAAAACTGTTTTTT. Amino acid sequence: CASSSGRVRSDEKLFF.

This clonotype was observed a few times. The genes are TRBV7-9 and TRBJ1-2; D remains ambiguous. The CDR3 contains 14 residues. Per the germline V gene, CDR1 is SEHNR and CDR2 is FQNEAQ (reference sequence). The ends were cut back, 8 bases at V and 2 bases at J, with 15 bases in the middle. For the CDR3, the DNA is TGTGCCAGCGGGAGAGGGAACGTCAACTATGGCTACACCTTC. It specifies CASGRGNVNYGYTF. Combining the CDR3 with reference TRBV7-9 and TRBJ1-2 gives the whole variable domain DTGVSQNPRHKITKRGQNVTFRCDPISEHNRLYWYRQTLGQGPEFLTYFQNEAQLEKSRLLSDRFSAERPKGSFSTLEIQRTEQGDSAMYLCASGRGNVNYGYTFGSGTRLTVV.

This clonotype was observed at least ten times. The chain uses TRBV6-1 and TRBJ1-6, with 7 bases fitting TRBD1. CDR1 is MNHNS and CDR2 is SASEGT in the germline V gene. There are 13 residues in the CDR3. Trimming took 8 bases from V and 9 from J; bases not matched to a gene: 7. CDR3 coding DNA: TGTGCCAGCTTACAGGGGATCGCTTCACCCCTCCACTTT. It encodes CASLQGIASPLHF.

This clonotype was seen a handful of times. CDR3 region: CSATGTSGGTSSYNEQFF. For the CDR3, the DNA is TGCAGTGCTACGGGGACTAGCGGGGGGACAAGCTCCTACAATGAGCAGTTCTTC. The J gene is TRBJ2-1, the V gene TRBV20-1, with 15 bases that match TRBD2. CDR1 and CDR2 (germline): DFQATT, SNEGSKA (reference sequence). The CDR3 covers 18 residues. J lost 0 bases, V lost 4 bases, and 7 bases had no gene match.

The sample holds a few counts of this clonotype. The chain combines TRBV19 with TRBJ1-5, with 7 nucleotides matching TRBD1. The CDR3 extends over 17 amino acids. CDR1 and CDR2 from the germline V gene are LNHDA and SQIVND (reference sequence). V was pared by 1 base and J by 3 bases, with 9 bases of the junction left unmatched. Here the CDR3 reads CASSIVDPGQLNQPQHF. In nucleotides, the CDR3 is TGTGCCAGTAGTATAGTCGATCCGGGACAGCTCAATCAGCCCCAGCATTTT. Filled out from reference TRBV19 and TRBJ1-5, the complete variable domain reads DGGITQSPKYLFRKEGQNVTLSCEQNLNHDAMYWYRQDPGQGLRLIYYSQIVNDFQKGDIAEGYSVSREKKESFPLTVTSAQKNPTAFYLCASSIVDPGQLNQPQHFGDGTRLSIL.

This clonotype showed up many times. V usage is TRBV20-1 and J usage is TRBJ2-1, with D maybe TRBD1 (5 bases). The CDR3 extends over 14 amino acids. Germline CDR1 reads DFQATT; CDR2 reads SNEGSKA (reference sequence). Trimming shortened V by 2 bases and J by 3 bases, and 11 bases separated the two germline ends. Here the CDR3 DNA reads TGCAGTGCTAGAAGCAGGGTTGACTACAATGAGCAGTTCTTC. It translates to CSARSRVDYNEQFF.

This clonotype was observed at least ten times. The DNA for the CDR3 is TGTGCCAGTATCGGGACAGGGGGCAATCAGCCCCAGCATTTT. This sequence encodes CASIGTGGNQPQHF. The V and J genes are TRBV7-2 and TRBJ1-5; 10 bases line up with TRBD1. This CDR3 contains 14 residues. CDR1 and CDR2 (germline): SGHTA, FQGNSA. V trimming: 9 bases; J trimming: 2 bases; junction bases outside the gene matches: 4.

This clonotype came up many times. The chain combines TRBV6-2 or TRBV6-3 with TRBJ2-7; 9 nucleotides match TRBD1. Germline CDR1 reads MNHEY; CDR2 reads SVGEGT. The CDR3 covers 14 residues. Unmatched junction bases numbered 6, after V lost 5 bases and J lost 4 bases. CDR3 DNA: TGTGCCAGCAGTCCTTGGACAGGGGAGTACGAGCAGTACTTC. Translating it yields CASSPWTGEYEQYF.